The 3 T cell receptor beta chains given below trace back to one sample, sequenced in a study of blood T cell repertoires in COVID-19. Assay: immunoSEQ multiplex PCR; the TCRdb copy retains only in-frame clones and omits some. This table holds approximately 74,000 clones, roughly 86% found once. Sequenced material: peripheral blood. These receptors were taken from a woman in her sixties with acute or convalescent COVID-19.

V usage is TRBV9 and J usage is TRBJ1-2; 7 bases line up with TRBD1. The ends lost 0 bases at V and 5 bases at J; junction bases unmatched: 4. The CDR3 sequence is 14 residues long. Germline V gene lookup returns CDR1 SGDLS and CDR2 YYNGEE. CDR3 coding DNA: TGTGCCAGCAGCGTAGGAGGGGGCGAGTATGGCTACACCTTC. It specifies CASSVGGGEYGYTF.

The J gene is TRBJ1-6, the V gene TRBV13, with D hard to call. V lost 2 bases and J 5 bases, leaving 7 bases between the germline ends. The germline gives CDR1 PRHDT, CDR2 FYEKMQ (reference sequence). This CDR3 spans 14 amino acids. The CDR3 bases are TGTGCCAGCAGCTTATACGGGAATAATTCACCCCTCCACTTT. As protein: CASSLYGNNSPLHF.

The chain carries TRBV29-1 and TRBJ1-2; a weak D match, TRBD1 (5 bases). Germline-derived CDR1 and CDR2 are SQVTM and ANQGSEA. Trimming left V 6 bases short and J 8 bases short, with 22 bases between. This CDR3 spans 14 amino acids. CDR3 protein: CSVAMTRAAEGYTF. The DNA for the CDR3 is TGCAGCGTCGCGATGACCAGGGCGGCCGAAGGCTACACCTTC. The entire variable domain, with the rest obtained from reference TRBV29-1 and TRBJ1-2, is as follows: SAVISQKPSRDICQRGTSLTIQCQVDSQVTMMFWYRQQPGQSLTLIATANQGSEATYESGFVIDKFPISRPNLTFSTLTVSNMSPEDSSIYLCSVAMTRAAEGYTFGSGTRLTVV.